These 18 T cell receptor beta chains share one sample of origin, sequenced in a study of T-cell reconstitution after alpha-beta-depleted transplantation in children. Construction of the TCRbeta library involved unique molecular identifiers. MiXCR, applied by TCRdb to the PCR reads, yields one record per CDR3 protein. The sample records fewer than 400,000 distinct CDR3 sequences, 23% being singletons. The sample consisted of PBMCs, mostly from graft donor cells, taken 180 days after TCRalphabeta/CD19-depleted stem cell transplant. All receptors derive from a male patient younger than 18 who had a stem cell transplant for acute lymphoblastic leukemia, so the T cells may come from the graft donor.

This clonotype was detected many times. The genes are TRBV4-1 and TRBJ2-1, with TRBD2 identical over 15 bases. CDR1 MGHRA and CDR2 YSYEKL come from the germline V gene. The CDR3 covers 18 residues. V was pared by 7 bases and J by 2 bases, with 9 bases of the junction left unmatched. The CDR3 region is CASTSRTSGRAAYNEQFF. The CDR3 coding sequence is TGCGCCAGCACCTCGAGGACTAGCGGGAGGGCTGCCTACAATGAGCAGTTCTTC.

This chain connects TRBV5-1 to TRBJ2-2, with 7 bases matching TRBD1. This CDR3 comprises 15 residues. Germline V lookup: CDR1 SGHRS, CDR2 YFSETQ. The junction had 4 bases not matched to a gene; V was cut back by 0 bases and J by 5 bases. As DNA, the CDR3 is TGCGCCAGCAGCTTGGACAGGGGCTCTACCGGGGAGCTGTTTTTT. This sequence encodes CASSLDRGSTGELFF.

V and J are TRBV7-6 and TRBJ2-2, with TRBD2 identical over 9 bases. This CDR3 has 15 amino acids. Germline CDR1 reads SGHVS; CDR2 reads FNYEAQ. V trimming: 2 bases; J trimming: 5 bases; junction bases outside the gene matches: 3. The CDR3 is CASSLPSGNTGELFF. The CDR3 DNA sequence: TGTGCCAGCAGCTTACCTAGCGGGAATACCGGGGAGCTGTTTTTT.

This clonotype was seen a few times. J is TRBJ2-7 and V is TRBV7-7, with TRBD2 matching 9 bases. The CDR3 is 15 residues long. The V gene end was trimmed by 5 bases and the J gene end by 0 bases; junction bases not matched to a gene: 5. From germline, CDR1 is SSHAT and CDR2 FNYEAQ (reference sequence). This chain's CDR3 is CASSPGLATSYEQYF. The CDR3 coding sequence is TGTGCCAGCAGCCCCGGACTAGCGACCTCCTACGAGCAGTACTTC.

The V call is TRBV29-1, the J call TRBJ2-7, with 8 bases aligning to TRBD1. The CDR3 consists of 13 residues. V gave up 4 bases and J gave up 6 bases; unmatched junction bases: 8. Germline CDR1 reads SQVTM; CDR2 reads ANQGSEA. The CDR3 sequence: CSVGIQGESEQYF. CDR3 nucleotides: TGCAGCGTTGGGATACAGGGGGAATCCGAGCAGTACTTC.

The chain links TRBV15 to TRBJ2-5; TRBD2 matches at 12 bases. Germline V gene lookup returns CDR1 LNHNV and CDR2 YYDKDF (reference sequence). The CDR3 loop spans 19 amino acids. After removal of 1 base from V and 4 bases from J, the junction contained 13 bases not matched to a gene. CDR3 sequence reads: CATSRVFFSGTSGRETQYF. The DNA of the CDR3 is TGTGCCACCAGCAGAGTTTTTTTCTCCGGGACTAGCGGGCGAGAGACCCAGTACTTC.

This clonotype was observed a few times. The CDR3 DNA follows: TGTGCCAGCAGGTTACGGCCGGGGGGTAACACCATATATTTT. Translating gives CASRLRPGGNTIYF. The chain couples TRBV12-3 or TRBV12-4 to TRBJ1-3, with D perhaps matching TRBD1 (5 bases). V was cut by 6 bases and J by 7 bases, with 16 bases left in between. This CDR3 region has 14 residues.

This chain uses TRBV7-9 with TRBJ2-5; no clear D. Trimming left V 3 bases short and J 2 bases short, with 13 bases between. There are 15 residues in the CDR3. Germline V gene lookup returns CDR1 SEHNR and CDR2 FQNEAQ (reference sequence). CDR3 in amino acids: CASSFLPRRQETQYF. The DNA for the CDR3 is TGTGCCAGCAGCTTTCTCCCCCGGCGGCAAGAGACCCAGTACTTC. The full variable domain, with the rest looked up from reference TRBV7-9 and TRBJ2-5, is DTGVSQNPRHKITKRGQNVTFRCDPISEHNRLYWYRQTLGQGPEFLTYFQNEAQLEKSRLLSDRFSAERPKGSFSTLEIQRTEQGDSAMYLCASSFLPRRQETQYFGPGTRLLVL.

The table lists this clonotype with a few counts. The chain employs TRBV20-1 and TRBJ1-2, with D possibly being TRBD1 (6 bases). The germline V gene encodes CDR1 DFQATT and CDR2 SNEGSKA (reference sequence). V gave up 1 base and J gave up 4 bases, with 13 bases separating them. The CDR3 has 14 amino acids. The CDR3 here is CSARGDRLGYGYTF. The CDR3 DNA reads TGCAGTGCTAGAGGAGACAGGTTGGGCTATGGCTACACCTTC.

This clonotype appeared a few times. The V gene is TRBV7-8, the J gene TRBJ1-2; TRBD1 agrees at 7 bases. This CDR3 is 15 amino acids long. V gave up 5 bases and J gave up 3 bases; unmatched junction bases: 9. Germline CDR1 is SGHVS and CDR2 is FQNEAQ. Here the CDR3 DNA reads TGTGCCAGCAGCCTCCAGAGGACAGGTCACTATGGCTACACCTTC. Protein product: CASSLQRTGHYGYTF.

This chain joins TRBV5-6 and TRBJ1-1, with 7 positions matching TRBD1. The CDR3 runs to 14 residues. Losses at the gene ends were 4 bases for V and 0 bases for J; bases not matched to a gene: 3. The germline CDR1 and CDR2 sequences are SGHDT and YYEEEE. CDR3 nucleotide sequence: TGTGCCAGCAGCGGGGGGACAGTGAACACTGAAGCTTTCTTT. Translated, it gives CASSGGTVNTEAFF. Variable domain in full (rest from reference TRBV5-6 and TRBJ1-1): DAGVTQSPTHLIKTRGQQVTLRCSPKSGHDTVSWYQQALGQGPQFIFQYYEEEERQRGNFPDRFSGHQFPNYSSELNVNALLLGDSALYLCASSGGTVNTEAFFGQGTRLTVV.

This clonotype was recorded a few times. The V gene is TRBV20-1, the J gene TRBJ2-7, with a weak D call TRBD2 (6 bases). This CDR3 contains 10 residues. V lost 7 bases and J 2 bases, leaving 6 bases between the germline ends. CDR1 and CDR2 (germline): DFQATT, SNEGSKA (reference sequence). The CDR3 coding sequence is TGCAGTGGGGAGGCCTACGAGCAGTACTTC. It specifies CSGEAYEQYF.

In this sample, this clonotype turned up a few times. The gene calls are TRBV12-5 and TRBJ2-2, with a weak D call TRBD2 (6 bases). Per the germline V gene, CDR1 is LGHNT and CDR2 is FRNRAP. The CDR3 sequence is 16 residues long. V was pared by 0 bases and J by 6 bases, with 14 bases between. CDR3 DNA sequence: TGTGCTAGTGGTTTGGTACTAGCCGCGGGTTCCGGGGAGCTGTTTTTT. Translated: CASGLVLAAGSGELFF. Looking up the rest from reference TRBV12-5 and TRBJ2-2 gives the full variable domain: DARVTQTPRHKVTEMGQEVTMRCQPILGHNTVFWYRQTMMQGLELLAYFRNRAPLDDSGMPKDRFSAEMPDATLATLKIQPSEPRDSAVYFCASGLVLAAGSGELFFGEGSRLTVL.

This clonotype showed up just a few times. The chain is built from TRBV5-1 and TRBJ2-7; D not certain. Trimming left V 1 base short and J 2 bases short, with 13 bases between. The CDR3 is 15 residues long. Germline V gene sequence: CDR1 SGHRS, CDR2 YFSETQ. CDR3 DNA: TGCGCCAGCAGCTTGTATACGGGCCGTACCTACGAGCAGTACTTC. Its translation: CASSLYTGRTYEQYF.

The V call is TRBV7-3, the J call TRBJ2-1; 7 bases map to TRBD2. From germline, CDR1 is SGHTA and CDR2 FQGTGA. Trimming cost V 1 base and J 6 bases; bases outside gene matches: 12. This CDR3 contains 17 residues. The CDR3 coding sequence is TGTGCCAGCAGCTTAATAATGTGGACTAGAGGCGCCAATGAGCAGTTCTTC. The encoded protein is CASSLIMWTRGANEQFF.

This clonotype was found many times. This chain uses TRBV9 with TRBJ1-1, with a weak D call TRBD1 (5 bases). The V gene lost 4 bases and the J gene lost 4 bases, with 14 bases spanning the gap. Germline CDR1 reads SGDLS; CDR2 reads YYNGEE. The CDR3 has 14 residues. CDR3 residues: CASSTRGESTEAFF. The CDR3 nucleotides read TGTGCCAGCAGCACAAGAGGGGAGAGCACTGAAGCTTTCTTT.

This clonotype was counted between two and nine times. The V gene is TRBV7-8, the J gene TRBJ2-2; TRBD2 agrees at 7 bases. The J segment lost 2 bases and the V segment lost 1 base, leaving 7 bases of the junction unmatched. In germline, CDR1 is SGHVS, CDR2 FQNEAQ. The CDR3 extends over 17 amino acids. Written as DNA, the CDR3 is TGTGCCAGCAGCTTAGTTGGCCTAGCGGATAACACCGGGGAGCTGTTTTTT. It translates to CASSLVGLADNTGELFF.

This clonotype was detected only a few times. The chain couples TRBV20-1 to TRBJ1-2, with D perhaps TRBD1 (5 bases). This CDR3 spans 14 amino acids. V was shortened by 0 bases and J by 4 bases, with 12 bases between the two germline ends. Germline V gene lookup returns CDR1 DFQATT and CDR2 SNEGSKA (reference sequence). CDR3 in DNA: TGCAGTGCTAGAGACCCAACAGGTCCCTATGGCTACACCTTC. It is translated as CSARDPTGPYGYTF.